The rows below give T cell receptor beta chains drawn from one sample of a study of shared clonotypes between healthy human individuals. Using immunoSEQ multiplex PCR, the repertoire was profiled, and TCRdb retains in-frame clones only, with some absent. This table holds 650,000 to 750,000 clones, about 78% found once. The source material was memory CD4+ T cells sorted from blood. These TCRs come from a woman in her 30s in good health. Both conserved end residues are part of each CDR3. Fields, in order: V gene, J gene, D gene, clone size, CDR3 protein, CDR3 DNA. D genes are given only for firm matches. The listing skips clone size in some rows; elsewhere it reads once, few, many or a size class.

V gene: TRBV11-3; J gene: TRBJ2-7; D gene: NA; clone size: once; CDR3 protein: CASSTGKDTPQYF; CDR3 DNA: TGTGCCAGCAGCACCGGAAAGGACACACCCCAGTACTTC
V gene: TRBV9; J gene: TRBJ2-2; D gene: TRBD2; clone size: many; CDR3 protein: CASSVGLAGEAGELFF; CDR3 DNA: TGTGCCAGCAGCGTAGGACTAGCGGGAGAAGCCGGGGAGCTGTTTTTT
V gene: TRBV14; J gene: TRBJ2-1; D gene: NA; clone size: NA; CDR3 protein: CASSQVDLGEQFF; CDR3 DNA: TGTGCCAGCAGCCAAGTCGACCTCGGGGAGCAGTTCTTC
V gene: TRBV18; J gene: TRBJ2-5; D gene: TRBD2; clone size: NA; CDR3 protein: CASSPQREQETQYF; CDR3 DNA: TGTGCCAGCTCACCACAGCGGGAACAAGAGACCCAGTACTTC
V gene: TRBV25-1; J gene: TRBJ1-1; D gene: NA; clone size: NA; CDR3 protein: CASSKFSEAFF; CDR3 DNA: TGTGCCAGCAGTAAGTTCAGTGAAGCTTTCTTT
V gene: TRBV20-1; J gene: TRBJ2-5; D gene: NA; clone size: once; CDR3 protein: CSAQGLETQYF; CDR3 DNA: TGCAGTGCACAAGGTCTGGAGACCCAGTACTTC
V gene: TRBV11-2; J gene: TRBJ2-2; D gene: TRBD2; clone size: NA; CDR3 protein: CASSPGTSGTGELFF; CDR3 DNA: TGTGCCAGCAGCCCTGGGACTAGCGGGACCGGGGAGCTGTTTTTT
V gene: TRBV2; J gene: TRBJ1-3; D gene: NA; clone size: few; CDR3 protein: CASLRGGARNTIYF; CDR3 DNA: TGTGCCAGCCTACGTGGGGGGGCCAGAAACACCATATATTTT
V gene: TRBV28; J gene: TRBJ1-4; D gene: NA; clone size: NA; CDR3 protein: CASRPRRASGITNEKLFF; CDR3 DNA: TGTGCCAGCAGACCCCGACGGGCATCGGGGATAACTAATGAAAAACTGTTTTTT
V gene: TRBV4-1; J gene: TRBJ2-2; D gene: NA; clone size: NA; CDR3 protein: CASSQRRAGELFF; CDR3 DNA: TGCGCCAGCAGCCAACGGAGGGCCGGGGAGCTGTTTTTT
V gene: TRBV29-1; J gene: TRBJ2-1; D gene: TRBD1; clone size: NA; CDR3 protein: CSTGTGNNEQFF; CDR3 DNA: TGCAGCACCGGGACAGGGAACAATGAGCAGTTCTTC
V gene: TRBV5-6; J gene: TRBJ2-3; D gene: TRBD1; clone size: NA; CDR3 protein: CASSWGQSTDTQYF; CDR3 DNA: TGTGCCAGCAGCTGGGGACAGAGCACAGATACGCAGTATTTT
V gene: TRBV18; J gene: TRBJ1-1; D gene: NA; clone size: NA; CDR3 protein: CASSELRSEAFF; CDR3 DNA: TGTGCCAGCTCAGAACTCAGGTCTGAAGCTTTCTTT
V gene: TRBV19; J gene: TRBJ2-5; D gene: NA; clone size: NA; CDR3 protein: CASRDGGHQETQYF; CDR3 DNA: TGTGCCAGTAGAGACGGGGGCCACCAAGAGACCCAGTACTTC
V gene: TRBV7-8; J gene: TRBJ2-4; D gene: TRBD2; clone size: once; CDR3 protein: CASSLSGGLGAGGVQYF; CDR3 DNA: TGTGCCAGCAGCTTATCCGGCGGGCTGGGGGCGGGAGGCGTTCAGTACTTC
V gene: TRBV21-1; J gene: TRBJ2-7; D gene: NA; clone size: NA; CDR3 protein: CASSKVPGTPTYEQYF; CDR3 DNA: TGTGCCAGCAGCAAAGTCCCCGGGACTCCCACCTACGAGCAGTACTTC
V gene: TRBV28; J gene: TRBJ2-3; D gene: NA; clone size: NA; CDR3 protein: CASLTKDRYTDTQYF; CDR3 DNA: TGTGCCAGCCTTACAAAGGACAGATACACAGATACGCAGTATTTT
V gene: TRBV29-1; J gene: TRBJ1-1; D gene: NA; clone size: NA; CDR3 protein: CSAQGGGTEAFF; CDR3 DNA: TGCAGCGCCCAAGGGGGAGGCACTGAAGCTTTCTTT
V gene: TRBV5-1; J gene: TRBJ2-3; D gene: TRBD1; clone size: NA; CDR3 protein: CASSLGDRDSDTQYF; CDR3 DNA: TGCGCCAGCAGCTTGGGGGACAGGGACTCGGATACGCAGTATTTT
V gene: TRBV23-1; J gene: TRBJ1-4; D gene: NA; clone size: NA; CDR3 protein: CASSLRGSPNEKLFF; CDR3 DNA: TGCGCCAGCAGTCTTCGAGGGTCGCCTAATGAAAAACTGTTTTTT
V gene: TRBV29-1; J gene: TRBJ2-7; D gene: NA; clone size: NA; CDR3 protein: CSVEPLGGAHAYEQYF; CDR3 DNA: TGCAGCGTTGAACCCCTGGGGGGGGCCCATGCTTACGAGCAGTACTTC
V gene: TRBV7-8; J gene: TRBJ2-1; D gene: TRBD2; clone size: NA; CDR3 protein: CASSLGSSGSYNEQFF; CDR3 DNA: TGTGCCAGCAGCTTAGGCAGTAGCGGGAGCTACAATGAGCAGTTCTTC
V gene: TRBV12-2; J gene: TRBJ2-7; D gene: NA; clone size: NA; CDR3 protein: CASRPHLGLAGGYEQYF; CDR3 DNA: TGTGCAAGTCGCCCCCACCTAGGACTAGCGGGGGGGTACGAGCAGTACTTC
V gene: TRBV5-6; J gene: TRBJ1-3; D gene: NA; clone size: NA; CDR3 protein: CASRGPAAGNTIYF; CDR3 DNA: TGTGCCAGCAGGGGCCCGGCAGCGGGAAACACCATATATTTT
V gene: TRBV5-1; J gene: TRBJ2-2; D gene: NA; clone size: NA; CDR3 protein: CASSLRLEAGELFF; CDR3 DNA: TGCGCCAGCAGCTTGAGGCTAGAGGCCGGGGAGCTGTTTTTT
V gene: TRBV9; J gene: TRBJ1-4; D gene: NA; clone size: few; CDR3 protein: CASSVGPQYDNEKLFF; CDR3 DNA: TGTGCCAGCAGCGTAGGTCCCCAATATGATAATGAAAAACTGTTTTTT
V gene: TRBV4-1; J gene: TRBJ2-5; D gene: NA; clone size: few; CDR3 protein: CASSQGRGADKETQYF; CDR3 DNA: TGCGCCAGCAGCCAAGGAAGGGGCGCCGACAAAGAGACCCAGTACTTC
V gene: TRBV19; J gene: TRBJ1-1; D gene: TRBD1; clone size: NA; CDR3 protein: CASSGQGYTEAFF; CDR3 DNA: TGTGCCAGTAGTGGACAGGGATACACTGAAGCTTTCTTT
V gene: TRBV2; J gene: TRBJ2-2; D gene: NA; clone size: NA; CDR3 protein: CASSEAGSGELFF; CDR3 DNA: TGTGCCAGCAGTGAAGCGGGATCCGGGGAGCTGTTTTTT
V gene: TRBV2; J gene: TRBJ2-7; D gene: TRBD1; clone size: NA; CDR3 protein: CASRRMTGGNDEQYF; CDR3 DNA: TGTGCCAGCAGGAGGATGACAGGGGGTAACGACGAGCAGTACTTC
V gene: TRBV6-6; J gene: TRBJ1-1; D gene: NA; clone size: few; CDR3 protein: CASSYSGTGAFF; CDR3 DNA: TGTGCCAGCAGTTACTCGGGGACTGGGGCTTTCTTT
V gene: TRBV4-1; J gene: TRBJ2-1; D gene: NA; clone size: NA; CDR3 protein: CASSQFGEQFF; CDR3 DNA: TGCGCCAGCAGCCAATTTGGTGAGCAGTTCTTC
V gene: TRBV5-4; J gene: TRBJ2-1; D gene: NA; clone size: NA; CDR3 protein: CASSLDRRSEQFF; CDR3 DNA: TGTGCCAGCAGCTTGGATCGACGGAGTGAGCAGTTCTTC
V gene: TRBV11-2; J gene: TRBJ1-3; D gene: NA; clone size: NA; CDR3 protein: CASSVDSNSGNTIYF; CDR3 DNA: TGTGCCAGCAGTGTAGACAGCAACTCTGGAAACACCATATATTTT
V gene: TRBV5-6; J gene: TRBJ2-2; D gene: TRBD2; clone size: few; CDR3 protein: CASSRSGRGAGELFF; CDR3 DNA: TGTGCCAGCAGCCGTAGCGGGAGGGGGGCCGGGGAGCTGTTTTTT
V gene: TRBV11-2; J gene: TRBJ2-1; D gene: NA; clone size: many; CDR3 protein: CASSLEGAGSSEQFF; CDR3 DNA: TGTGCCAGCAGCTTAGAGGGTGCAGGTTCGAGTGAGCAGTTCTTC
V gene: TRBV19; J gene: TRBJ2-7; D gene: TRBD1; clone size: few; CDR3 protein: CASSSNRGERREQYF; CDR3 DNA: TGTGCCAGTAGTTCCAACAGGGGGGAACGAAGGGAGCAGTACTTC
V gene: TRBV6-1; J gene: TRBJ2-3; D gene: TRBD1; clone size: few; CDR3 protein: CASSELGQSTDTQYF; CDR3 DNA: TGTGCCAGCAGTGAGCTGGGACAGAGCACAGATACGCAGTATTTT
V gene: TRBV5-1; J gene: TRBJ1-1; D gene: NA; clone size: NA; CDR3 protein: CASSLQLNTEAFF; CDR3 DNA: TGCGCCAGCAGCTTACAGTTGAACACTGAAGCTTTCTTT
V gene: TRBV9; J gene: TRBJ2-2; D gene: NA; clone size: NA; CDR3 protein: CASSPSRTSNWGGTGELFF; CDR3 DNA: TGTGCCAGCAGCCCCAGTCGGACGTCCAATTGGGGCGGAACCGGGGAGCTGTTTTTT
V gene: TRBV28; J gene: TRBJ1-1; D gene: NA; clone size: NA; CDR3 protein: CASSSTAPNTEAFF; CDR3 DNA: TGTGCCAGCAGTTCCACCGCGCCGAACACTGAAGCTTTCTTT
V gene: TRBV5-6; J gene: TRBJ1-2; D gene: NA; clone size: NA; CDR3 protein: CASSGRSLDYGYTF; CDR3 DNA: TGTGCCAGCAGTGGACGGTCTCTGGACTATGGCTACACCTTC
V gene: TRBV7-9; J gene: TRBJ2-1; D gene: TRBD2; clone size: NA; CDR3 protein: CASSLATSGETYNEQFF; CDR3 DNA: TGTGCCAGCAGCTTAGCGACTAGCGGCGAGACCTACAATGAGCAGTTCTTC
V gene: TRBV5-6; J gene: TRBJ2-5; D gene: TRBD2; clone size: NA; CDR3 protein: CASSLKGSGAQETQYF; CDR3 DNA: TGTGCCAGCAGCTTGAAGGGTAGCGGGGCCCAAGAGACCCAGTACTTC
V gene: TRBV19; J gene: TRBJ2-3; D gene: TRBD2; clone size: NA; CDR3 protein: CASKVTSGADTQYF; CDR3 DNA: TGTGCCAGTAAAGTGACTAGCGGCGCAGATACGCAGTATTTT
V gene: TRBV27; J gene: TRBJ1-5; D gene: NA; clone size: NA; CDR3 protein: CASSRRTDQPQHF; CDR3 DNA: TGTGCCAGCAGCAGACGGACCGATCAGCCCCAGCATTTT
V gene: TRBV7-3; J gene: TRBJ1-5; D gene: NA; clone size: NA; CDR3 protein: CASSSPGKPQHF; CDR3 DNA: TGTGCCAGCAGCTCCCCCGGGAAGCCCCAGCATTTT
V gene: TRBV30; J gene: TRBJ1-1; D gene: NA; clone size: few; CDR3 protein: CAWSEERRAFF; CDR3 DNA: TGTGCCTGGAGTGAAGAAAGGCGGGCTTTCTTT
V gene: TRBV2; J gene: TRBJ2-3; D gene: TRBD1; clone size: NA; CDR3 protein: CASRNGQGWGTQYF; CDR3 DNA: TGTGCCAGCAGGAACGGACAGGGTTGGGGTACGCAGTATTTT
V gene: TRBV5-1; J gene: TRBJ1-1; D gene: NA; clone size: few; CDR3 protein: CASSFVGDSLRAFF; CDR3 DNA: TGCGCCAGCAGCTTTGTGGGGGACTCACTTCGAGCTTTCTTT
V gene: TRBV28; J gene: TRBJ2-7; D gene: NA; clone size: few; CDR3 protein: CASSGSQGVDEQYF; CDR3 DNA: TGTGCCAGCAGTGGTTCTCAAGGGGTCGACGAGCAGTACTTC